Listed below are T cell receptor beta chains from one sample, sequenced in a study of cytomegalovirus exposure and HLA in healthy donors. TCRdb keeps only in-frame clones here, not all; method: immunoSEQ multiplex PCR. The sample consists of around 170,000 clones, over 65% of them appearing once. Sequencing was performed on PBMCs. All receptors derive from a man aged 18 to 30 in good health and CMV-seronegative. The CDR3 runs from the conserved cysteine through the conserved F or W. D genes are given only for firm matches. Size is stated for part of the rows, as once, few or many counts, or as a class when the clone is expanded.

D	J	size	V	CDR3	DNA
TRBD2	TRBJ2-1	.	TRBV5-6	CASSLALAVSYNEQFF	TGTGCCAGCAGCTTGGCACTAGCGGTTTCCTACAATGAGCAGTTCTTC
TRBD1	TRBJ2-7	once	TRBV27	CASWGQDSYEQYF	TGTGCCTCCTGGGGACAGGACTCCTACGAGCAGTACTTC
.	TRBJ2-1	.	TRBV5-1	CASRSGHLNNEQFF	TGCGCCAGCAGAAGTGGACACCTCAACAATGAGCAGTTCTTC
.	TRBJ1-5	.	TRBV2	CASRAGETYQPQHF	TGTGCCAGCAGGGCCGGGGAGACGTATCAGCCCCAGCATTTT
TRBD2	TRBJ2-5	.	TRBV5-1	CASRGGTSGEETQYF	TGCGCCAGCAGGGGAGGGACTAGCGGAGAAGAGACCCAGTACTTC
.	TRBJ2-5	.	TRBV2	CASTPSRGRETQYF	TGTGCCAGCACCCCGAGCAGGGGGAGGGAGACCCAGTACTTC
TRBD1	TRBJ1-1	once	TRBV4-1	CASSHFTGGTEAFF	TGCGCCAGCAGCCATTTTACAGGGGGTACTGAAGCTTTCTTT
.	TRBJ2-7	few	TRBV25-1	CASSPIFGEQYF	TGTGCCAGCAGCCCCATATTCGGCGAGCAGTACTTC
.	TRBJ2-7	.	TRBV6-6	CASSYSELEQYF	TGTGCCAGCAGTTACTCGGAGCTCGAGCAGTACTTC
.	TRBJ1-1	.	TRBV6-5	CASSYSGQMNTEAFF	TGTGCCAGCAGTTACTCCGGACAGATGAACACTGAAGCTTTCTTT
.	TRBJ1-1	once	TRBV9	CASSVRLSGTEAFF	TGTGCCAGCAGCGTAAGGTTGTCGGGCACTGAAGCTTTCTTT
.	TRBJ2-1	.	TRBV6-1	CASSEVGQGGNEQFF	TGTGCCAGCAGTGAAGTAGGGCAGGGTGGGAATGAGCAGTTCTTC
.	TRBJ1-1	.	TRBV28	CASSFRGGQPNSRAFF	TGTGCCAGCAGTTTTAGGGGCGGACAGCCAAATTCCAGAGCTTTCTTT
TRBD1	TRBJ2-1	.	TRBV6-4	CASRPRGQGLDEQFF	TGTGCCAGCAGACCCCGGGGACAGGGTCTAGATGAGCAGTTCTTC
TRBD1	TRBJ2-6	.	TRBV5-8	CASSRDRAGANVLTF	TGTGCCAGCAGCCGAGACAGGGCTGGGGCCAACGTCCTGACTTTC
.	TRBJ1-2	.	TRBV29-1	CSVRGQGHYGYTF	TGCAGCGTCCGTGGCCAGGGCCACTATGGCTACACCTTC
.	TRBJ1-1	.	TRBV19	CASSQGANTEAFF	TGTGCCAGTAGTCAGGGTGCGAACACTGAAGCTTTCTTT
TRBD2	TRBJ2-7	.	TRBV10-3	CATLTSGSHEQYF	TGTGCCACCCTGACTAGCGGGAGCCACGAGCAGTACTTC
.	TRBJ1-5	.	TRBV28	CASLYGNQPQHF	TGTGCCAGTCTTTATGGCAATCAGCCCCAGCATTTT
.	TRBJ1-5	few	TRBV19	CASIEGGGSQPQHF	TGTGCCAGTATCGAAGGGGGGGGAAGTCAGCCCCAGCATTTT
.	TRBJ2-6	.	TRBV7-9	CASSLGSLISGANVLTF	TGTGCCAGCAGCTTAGGCAGTCTCATCTCTGGGGCCAACGTCCTGACTTTC
TRBD2	TRBJ2-5	.	TRBV6-4	CASSELAGVGETQYF	TGTGCCAGCAGTGAACTAGCGGGAGTGGGGGAGACCCAGTACTTC
.	TRBJ1-2	.	TRBV27	CASISLAGVSYGYTF	TGTGCCAGCATTTCATTAGCAGGGGTTAGCTATGGCTACACCTTC
.	TRBJ1-4	.	TRBV6-6	CASSYNRVRTNEKLFF	TGTGCCAGCAGTTACAACAGGGTGAGGACTAATGAAAAACTGTTTTTT
.	TRBJ2-5	.	TRBV6-4	CASSGGRPTDQETQYF	TGTGCCAGCAGTGGCGGCAGACCGACCGACCAAGAGACCCAGTACTTC
TRBD1	TRBJ1-5	.	TRBV7-9	CSSSPGTGGSNQPQHF	TGTTCCAGCAGCCCAGGGACAGGGGGAAGCAATCAGCCCCAGCATTTT
.	TRBJ2-5	.	TRBV18	CASSPGGAGTQYF	TGTGCCAGCTCACCAGGAGGGGCCGGGACCCAGTACTTC
TRBD1	TRBJ2-3	.	TRBV18	CASSPRPGGLTDTQYF	TGTGCCAGCTCACCACGTCCAGGGGGCCTCACAGATACGCAGTATTTT
TRBD1	TRBJ2-5	.	TRBV7-9	CASSQGQGYQETQYF	TGTGCCAGCAGCCAGGGACAGGGATACCAAGAGACCCAGTACTTC
.	TRBJ2-3	once	TRBV18	CASSPRTLAQYF	TGTGCCAGCTCACCGCGGACTCTGGCGCAGTATTTT
.	TRBJ1-3	.	TRBV6-6	CASTTGNTIYF	TGTGCCAGTACTACTGGAAACACCATATATTTT
TRBD1	TRBJ1-4	.	TRBV6-5	CASADGGTGDEKLFF	TGTGCCAGCGCCGACGGGGGGACAGGGGATGAAAAACTGTTTTTT
.	TRBJ1-1	.	TRBV19	CASSTTTSNTEAFF	TGTGCCAGTAGTACGACAACCTCCAACACTGAAGCTTTCTTT
TRBD1	TRBJ1-6	.	TRBV27	CASRHPGQLNSPLHF	TGTGCCAGCAGACACCCGGGACAGCTTAATTCACCCCTCCACTTT
.	TRBJ2-7	.	TRBV11-3	CASSLDRVSVRSYEQYF	TGTGCCAGCAGCTTAGACAGGGTGAGTGTGCGCTCCTACGAGCAGTACTTC
TRBD1	TRBJ2-7	.	TRBV5-4	CASSGQGESYEQYF	TGTGCCAGCAGCGGACAGGGGGAATCCTACGAGCAGTACTTC
.	TRBJ2-7	once	TRBV4-1	CASSRVATGRGSYEQYF	TGCGCCAGCAGCCGAGTCGCTACGGGCAGGGGATCCTACGAGCAGTACTTC
.	TRBJ2-4	.	TRBV6-1	CASSEMGRANIQYF	TGTGCCAGCAGTGAAATGGGCAGGGCCAACATTCAGTACTTC
TRBD2	TRBJ2-7	once	TRBV7-9	CASSLSGGYEQYF	TGTGCCAGCAGCCTCAGCGGGGGTTACGAGCAGTACTTC
TRBD1	TRBJ2-3	.	TRBV7-6	CASSRRGTGELSSTDTQYF	TGTGCCAGCAGCCGCCGAGGGACAGGGGAACTTTCTAGCACAGATACGCAGTATTTT
.	TRBJ1-3	.	TRBV5-1	CASSSISGNTIYF	TGCGCCAGCAGCTCTATCTCTGGAAACACCATATATTTT
TRBD1	TRBJ2-1	.	TRBV10-3	CAIRAGGTGNNEQFF	TGTGCCATCAGGGCCGGCGGGACAGGGAACAATGAGCAGTTCTTC
.	TRBJ2-2	once	TRBV4-1	CASSHFQGGELFF	TGCGCCAGCAGCCACTTCCAGGGTGGGGAGCTGTTTTTT
TRBD2	TRBJ2-3	.	TRBV7-2	CASSLLAGGPTDTQYF	TGTGCCAGCAGCCTTTTAGCGGGGGGACCCACAGATACGCAGTATTTT
.	TRBJ2-2	.	TRBV9	CASSVAGTGELFF	TGTGCCAGCAGCGTAGCAGGCACCGGGGAGCTGTTTTTT
TRBD2	TRBJ2-3	.	TRBV9	CASSSQTGTSGGIADTQYF	TGTGCCAGCAGCTCACAGACCGGGACTAGCGGGGGAATAGCAGATACGCAGTATTTT
TRBD1	TRBJ2-5	.	TRBV2	CASSEDRGYQETQYF	TGTGCCAGCAGTGAAGACAGGGGGTACCAAGAGACCCAGTACTTC
.	TRBJ1-1	.	TRBV30	CAGKDQGVNTEAFF	TGTGCCGGCAAGGATCAGGGCGTGAACACTGAAGCTTTCTTT
.	TRBJ2-5	.	TRBV10-3	CATTPAREETQYF	TGTGCCACTACGCCTGCGCGGGAAGAGACCCAGTACTTC
.	TRBJ1-2	.	TRBV19	CASSIGAGLNYGYTF	TGTGCCAGTAGTATTGGTGCCGGACTTAACTATGGCTACACCTTC
TRBD2	TRBJ2-7	.	TRBV11-2	CASSPRLAGSYEQYF	TGTGCCAGCAGCCCGAGACTAGCGGGGTCTTACGAGCAGTACTTC
TRBD1	TRBJ2-2	few	TRBV6-1	CAVRRGHWGGELFF	TGTGCCGTACGCAGGGGGCACTGGGGCGGGGAGCTGTTTTTT
TRBD2	TRBJ2-7	once	TRBV9	CASSPPGGSWYEQYF	TGTGCCAGCTCCCCCCCCGGCGGGAGCTGGTACGAGCAGTACTTC
TRBD1	TRBJ2-2	few	TRBV5-4	CASSLAAQGNPGELFF	TGTGCCAGCAGCTTGGCCGCACAGGGGAACCCCGGGGAGCTGTTTTTT